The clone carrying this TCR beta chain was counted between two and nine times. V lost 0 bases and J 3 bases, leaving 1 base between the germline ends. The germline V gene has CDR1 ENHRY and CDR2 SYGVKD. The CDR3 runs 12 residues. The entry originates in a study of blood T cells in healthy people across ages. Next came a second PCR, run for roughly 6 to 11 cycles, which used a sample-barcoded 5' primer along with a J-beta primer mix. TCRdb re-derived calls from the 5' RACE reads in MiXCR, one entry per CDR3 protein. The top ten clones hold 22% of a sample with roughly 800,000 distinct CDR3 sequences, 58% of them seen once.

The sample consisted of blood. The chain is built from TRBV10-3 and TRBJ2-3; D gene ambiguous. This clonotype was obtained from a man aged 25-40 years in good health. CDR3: CAISESTDTQYF. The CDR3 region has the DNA TGTGCCATCAGTGAGTCAACAGATACGCAGTATTTT.